This T cell receptor beta chain appears in the sequencing data of a study of blood T cell repertoires in COVID-19. Study information: T cells, B-cell-depleted T cells, or PBMCs provided the cDNA or gDNA that served as material.

Trimming took 4 bases from V and 0 from J, leaving 13 bases between them. The germline CDR1 and CDR2 sequences are LGHDT and YNNKEL (reference sequence). This CDR3 comprises 16 residues. Individuals aged roughly 18 to 95 years were recruited from about two dozen US areas. Participants were placed into cohorts based on the clinical history they reported. During the 2 weeks before they entered the study, exposed participants had met someone with a PCR-confirmed or clinician-diagnosed COVID-19 case. The protocol was immunoSEQ multiplex PCR, while the TCRdb copy is restricted to in-frame clones and leaves out a portion. The sample lists 200,000 to 250,000 clones; nearly 90% were seen once.

This rearrangement joins TRBV3-1 (or the pseudogene TRBV3-2) to TRBJ1-3; D is uncertain. The TCR originated in a man aged 25-40 years who had been exposed to COVID-19. Sequenced sample: PBMCs or T cells enriched from blood (not recorded which). CDR3 in DNA: TGTGCCAGCAGCCCCCGACCGGGAACCTCTGGAAACACCATATATTTT. Its translation is CASSPRPGTSGNTIYF.